The clone carrying this T cell receptor beta chain was counted only a few times. Its antigen is currently unknown. This sample is drawn from a study of regulatory T cells in long-lasting Graves disease. Broader study findings: Lower TCR diversity was seen in persistent Graves' patients than in newly diagnosed ones.

V lost 2 bases, J lost 6 bases, and 14 bases lay in between. Looked up from germline, CDR1 is SQVTM and CDR2 is ANQGSEA. The CDR3 covers 13 residues. Assembly of TCR beta libraries relied on iRepertoire HTBI primers together with Arm-PCR of CDR3 regions. From the multiplex PCR reads, TCRdb called clonotypes with MiXCR, one entry per CDR3 protein. The sample includes 400,000 to 500,000 distinct CDR3 sequences, around 20% of them seen just once. Time point reported: persistent/refractory GD, antithyroid drugs over 5 years with positive TRAb. PBMCs were the source of the RNA used for TCR sequencing. The TCR comes from a female donor with Graves disease. This chain links TRBV29-1 with TRBJ2-7; possible D gene TRBD2, 5 bases. The source material was peripheral blood mononuclear cells (PBMCs), sampled when the disease was refractory, from a patient treated with antithyroid drugs. CDR3 amino acids: CSVERDGVFEQYF. The DNA of the CDR3 is TGCAGCGTTGAACGAGACGGGGTCTTCGAGCAGTACTTC.